Shown below are 25 T cell receptor beta chains from a single sample sequenced in a study of CD8 T cells in Susac syndrome. The RNA, roughly 0.5 to 1 ug, was put through reverse transcription using random hexamers. Each CDR3 protein is one row after TCRdb ran MiXCR on the immunoSEQ multiplex PCR reads. The sample lists some 170,000 distinct CDR3 sequences; just under 95% were seen once. Material for sequencing was CD4+ T cells from PBMCs. These receptors all stem from a human donor in good health.

This chain connects TRBV20-1 to TRBJ2-7; D may be TRBD2 (5 bases). Per the germline V gene, CDR1 is DFQATT and CDR2 is SNEGSKA (reference sequence). Between the trimmed V and J ends, which lost 0 bases and 6 bases, there was a span of 18 bases. The CDR3 spans 15 residues. The CDR3 nucleotides are TGCAGTGCTAGAGATCGTCGAGCGGCAATCTCCGAGCAGTACTTC. As protein: CSARDRRAAISEQYF.

The chain has TRBV29-1 and TRBJ1-2; TRBD1 matches at 9 bases. CDR1 is SQVTM and CDR2 is ANQGSEA in the germline V gene. This CDR3 is 13 amino acids long. Trimming at V came to 6 bases and at J to 4 bases, leaving 6 bases not matched to a gene. CDR3 sequence: CSVENRGPYGYTF. The CDR3 bases are TGCAGCGTCGAGAACAGGGGGCCCTATGGCTACACCTTC.

This chain uses TRBV25-1 with TRBJ2-1, with no clear D. The CDR3 runs to 12 residues. Germline V CDR1 and CDR2: MGHDK, SYGVNS. Trimming cost V 4 bases and J 8 bases, with 9 bases left between them. DNA for the CDR3: TGTGCCAGCAGTGCTGGGCTTGATGAGCAGTTCTTC. Its protein product is CASSAGLDEQFF.

This rearrangement joins TRBV29-1 to TRBJ2-1, with 9 bases fitting TRBD2. V was clipped by 4 bases and J by 6 bases; unmatched bases: 4. Germline CDR1 reads SQVTM; CDR2 reads ANQGSEA. CDR3 length equals 13 residues. DNA for the CDR3: TGCAGCGTTGTCCCTAGCGGGATCAATGAGCAGTTCTTC. Encoded protein: CSVVPSGINEQFF.

The chain combines TRBV7-8 with TRBJ2-1, with TRBD2 as a possible D gene (6 bases). CDR3 length equals 14 residues. CDR1 is SGHVS, CDR2 FQNEAQ, per germline. The V and J ends lost 2 bases and 6 bases respectively, with 11 bases between them. The CDR3 DNA is TGTGCCAGCAGCTTACGGGACTGGGGCAATGAGCAGTTCTTC. Amino acids: CASSLRDWGNEQFF.

Here the CDR3 DNA reads TGCAGTGCTAAGGGGACAGGGGGCGATTGGGACATTCAGTACTTC. Its protein product is CSAKGTGGDWDIQYF. This chain joins TRBV20-1 and TRBJ2-4; 12 bases agree with TRBD1. The CDR3 has 15 residues. Germline V gene lookup returns CDR1 DFQATT and CDR2 SNEGSKA (reference sequence). V shed 4 bases and J 8 bases; nucleotides not matched to a gene: 9.

This chain connects TRBV29-1 to TRBJ2-2; possibly TRBD1 for D (6 bases). The CDR3 covers 15 residues. The germline V gene encodes CDR1 SQVTM and CDR2 ANQGSEA. Deletions cut 2 bases from V and 5 bases from J, with 15 bases between. CDR3 in DNA: TGCAGCGTTGAATCGTGGGACACCGGGACCGGGGAGCTGTTTTTT. This sequence encodes CSVESWDTGTGELFF.

This clonotype was recorded only once. The J gene is TRBJ2-3, the V gene TRBV19; a weak D match, TRBD1 (6 bases). The germline V gene has CDR1 LNHDA and CDR2 SQIVND (reference sequence). Deletions cut 6 bases from V and 5 bases from J, with 12 bases between. The CDR3 runs to 13 residues. CDR3 in amino acids: CASSPPGEDTQYF. The CDR3 DNA is TGTGCCAGTAGCCCACCAGGGGAAGATACGCAGTATTTT.

This chain joins TRBV20-1 and TRBJ2-5, with TRBD2 matching 12 bases. Per germline, CDR1 DFQATT and CDR2 SNEGSKA (reference sequence). The V gene end was trimmed by 3 bases and the J gene end by 6 bases; junction bases not matched to a gene: 5. The CDR3 consists of 14 residues. The CDR3 coding sequence is TGCAGTGCTAGTCCGACTAGCGGGAGACAGACCCAGTACTTC. Protein product: CSASPTSGRQTQYF.

The chain joins TRBV7-9 to TRBJ2-2; TRBD2 matches 7 bases. Per germline, CDR1 SEHNR and CDR2 FQNEAQ (reference sequence). V lost 8 bases, J lost 5 bases, and 8 bases stayed unmatched. The CDR3 loop spans 14 amino acids. The chain's CDR3 is CASPGGKGTGELFF. The CDR3 nucleotides are TGTGCCAGCCCGGGGGGAAAAGGGACCGGGGAGCTGTTTTTT.

V usage is TRBV7-9 and J usage is TRBJ2-5; no definite D call. V gave up 4 bases and J gave up 5 bases, with 8 bases separating them. CDR1 SEHNR and CDR2 FQNEAQ come from the germline V gene (reference sequence). The CDR3 has 12 amino acids. The CDR3 DNA sequence: TGTGCCAGCAGCTGGATAGGGGAGACCCAGTACTTC. This gives the protein CASSWIGETQYF.

The chain employs TRBV29-1 and TRBJ2-1; 8 bases agree with TRBD1. With V trimmed by 6 bases and J by 6 bases, 10 bases remained unmatched. CDR3 length equals 14 residues. CDR1 and CDR2 from the germline V gene are SQVTM and ANQGSEA. The CDR3 spells CSVAPRGLGNEQFF. DNA for the CDR3: TGCAGCGTCGCCCCCAGGGGGCTGGGCAATGAGCAGTTCTTC.

This clonotype was counted once. The chain recombines TRBV27 with TRBJ1-2, with 10 bases aligning to TRBD1. The CDR3 length is 17 residues. The germline V gene has CDR1 MNHEY and CDR2 SMNVEV (reference sequence). V lost 0 bases and J lost 8; bases outside the gene matches: 12. The CDR3 here is CASSLSPDRGRARGYTF. The CDR3 DNA reads TGTGCCAGCAGTTTATCGCCCGACAGGGGGCGAGCTAGGGGCTACACCTTC.

This chain joins TRBV18 and TRBJ2-5, with D maybe TRBD1 (6 bases). This CDR3 is 14 amino acids long. Trimming shortened V by 3 bases and J by 3 bases, and 11 bases separated the two germline ends. The germline V gene encodes CDR1 KGHSH and CDR2 LQKENI. The CDR3 DNA sequence: TGTGCCAGCTCACCGGCATCAGGGGAAGAGACCCAGTACTTC. Amino acid sequence: CASSPASGEETQYF.

This clonotype has just a few counts. The CDR3 nucleotides read TGTGCCAGCAGCTTGGTTCAAGAGACCCAGTACTTC. Encoded protein: CASSLVQETQYF. The chain recombines TRBV5-6 with TRBJ2-5; D remains unclear. CDR1 is SGHDT and CDR2 is YYEEEE in the germline V gene. With 0 bases removed from V and 2 bases from J, the gap between germline ends came to 2 bases. The CDR3 extends over 12 amino acids.

J is TRBJ2-5 and V is TRBV7-2; possible D gene TRBD1, 5 bases. CDR3 length equals 15 residues. V lost 3 bases, J lost 0 bases, and 11 bases lay in between. Germline assignment: CDR1 SGHTA and CDR2 FQGNSA. The CDR3 region has the DNA TGTGCCAGCAGCTTTAGGGGCCCGTACCAAGAGACCCAGTACTTC. Translating gives CASSFRGPYQETQYF. Full variable domain (rest looked up from reference TRBV7-2 and TRBJ2-5): GAGVSQSPSNKVTEKGKDVELRCDPISGHTALYWYRQSLGQGLEFLIYFQGNSAPDKSGLPSDRFSAERTGGSVSTLTIQRTQQEDSAVYLCASSFRGPYQETQYFGPGTRLLVL.

CDR3 region: CSARVPTSEETQYF. The CDR3 DNA is TGCAGTGCTAGAGTCCCCACTAGCGAAGAGACCCAGTACTTC. This chain uses TRBV20-1 with TRBJ2-5; TRBD2 aligns across 7 bases. Germline trimming cut 1 base from V and 3 bases from J; bases unmatched to any gene: 5. The CDR3 totals 14 residues. Germline assignment: CDR1 DFQATT and CDR2 SNEGSKA (reference sequence).

This clonotype was detected a few times. The chain carries TRBV30 and TRBJ2-7, with D hard to call. This CDR3 is built from 11 residues. The germline gives CDR1 GTSNPN, CDR2 SVGIG (reference sequence). Trimming removed 2 bases at V and 3 bases at J, with 5 bases between. The CDR3 coding sequence is TGTGCCTGGAGTCGGAGCTACGAGCAGTACTTC. Translating gives CAWSRSYEQYF.

The chain couples TRBV27 to TRBJ2-2, with D perhaps matching TRBD1 or TRBD2 (5 bases each). Germline V lookup: CDR1 MNHEY, CDR2 SMNVEV (reference sequence). V lost 7 bases, J lost 1 base, and 19 bases lay in between. CDR3 size: 17 residues. The chain's CDR3 is CASTWQWGRWNTGELFF. The CDR3 nucleotides read TGTGCCAGCACCTGGCAATGGGGACGTTGGAACACCGGGGAGCTGTTTTTT.

In this sample, this clonotype turned up a few times. The chain recombines TRBV2 with TRBJ1-2; 8 bases are shared with TRBD1. Unmatched junction bases numbered 3, after V lost 5 bases and J lost 4 bases. CDR1 and CDR2 (germline): SNHLY, FYNNEI. The CDR3 extends over 13 amino acids. The chain's CDR3 is CASSSDRGYGYTF. CDR3 nucleotides: TGTGCCAGCAGTTCCGACAGGGGCTATGGCTACACCTTC.

The V and J genes are TRBV20-1 and TRBJ1-4; D is ambiguous. The V gene lost 3 bases and the J gene lost 8 bases, with 7 bases spanning the gap. Germline CDR1 DFQATT, CDR2 SNEGSKA (reference sequence). This CDR3 is built from 11 residues. CDR3 residues: CSASSEEKLFF. In DNA, the CDR3 is TGCAGTGCTAGCTCGGAAGAAAAACTGTTTTTT.

Concerning this clonotype itself: One end of the junction does not line up with germline, which may come from a read error. This chain connects TRBV29-1 to TRBJ2-1; D is unclear. CDR1 SQVTM and CDR2 ANQGSEA come from the germline V gene. The CDR3 is 14 amino acids. CDR3 in amino acids: CSVELWTRTPSRIF. DNA of the CDR3: TGCAGCGTTGAACTCTGGACGCGCACGCCCTCTCGGATCTTC.

This chain links TRBV19 with TRBJ1-5; D ambiguous. The CDR3 has 17 residues. The ends were cut back, 5 bases at V and 0 bases at J, with 17 bases in the middle. Germline values: CDR1 LNHDA, CDR2 SQIVND (reference sequence). The CDR3 region is CASSPGPGMYSNQPQHF. As DNA, the CDR3 is TGTGCCAGTAGTCCTGGACCGGGGATGTATAGCAATCAGCCCCAGCATTTT.

The chain has TRBV27 and TRBJ1-3, with D unclear. The germline V gene has CDR1 MNHEY and CDR2 SMNVEV (reference sequence). Trimming pared 4 bases from V and 0 bases from J, leaving 7 bases between. The CDR3 covers 14 residues. The CDR3 DNA is TGTGCCAGCAGTTCGGCATTCTCTGGAAACACCATATATTTT. This sequence encodes CASSSAFSGNTIYF.

V usage is TRBV6-5 and J usage is TRBJ1-4; no reliable D call. V was trimmed by 6 bases and J by 8 bases, leaving 7 bases between them. Germline-derived CDR1 and CDR2 are MNHEY and SVGAGI. The CDR3 loop spans 11 amino acids. The CDR3 loop is CASRGVEKLFF. CDR3 nucleotides: TGTGCCAGCAGGGGCGTCGAAAAACTGTTTTTT.